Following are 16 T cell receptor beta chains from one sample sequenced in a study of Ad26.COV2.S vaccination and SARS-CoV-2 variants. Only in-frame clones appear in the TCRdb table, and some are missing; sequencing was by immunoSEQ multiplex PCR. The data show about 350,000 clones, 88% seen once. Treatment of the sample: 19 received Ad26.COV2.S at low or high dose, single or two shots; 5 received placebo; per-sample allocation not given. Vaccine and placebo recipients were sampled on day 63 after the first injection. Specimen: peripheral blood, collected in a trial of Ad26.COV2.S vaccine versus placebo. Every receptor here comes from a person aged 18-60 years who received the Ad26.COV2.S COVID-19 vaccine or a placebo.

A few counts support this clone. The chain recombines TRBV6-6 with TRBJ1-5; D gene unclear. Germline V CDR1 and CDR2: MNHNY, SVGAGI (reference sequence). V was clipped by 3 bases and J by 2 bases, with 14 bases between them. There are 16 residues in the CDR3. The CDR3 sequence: CASSYISGRRNQPQHF. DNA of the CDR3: TGTGCCAGCAGTTATATATCTGGACGGCGCAATCAGCCCCAGCATTTT.

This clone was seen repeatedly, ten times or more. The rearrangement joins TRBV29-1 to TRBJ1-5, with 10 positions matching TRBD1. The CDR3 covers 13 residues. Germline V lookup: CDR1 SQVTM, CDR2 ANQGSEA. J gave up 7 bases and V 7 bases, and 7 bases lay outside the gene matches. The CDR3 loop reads CSATGGAGQPQHF. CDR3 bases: TGCAGCGCGACAGGGGGCGCGGGGCAGCCCCAGCATTTT.

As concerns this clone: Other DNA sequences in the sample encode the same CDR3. The CDR3 DNA reads TGCAGTGCTAGGGAGGGCTCACCCCTCCACTTT. Its translation: CSAREGSPLHF. This sequence joins TRBV20-1 and TRBJ1-6; the D is unclear. The CDR3 extends over 11 amino acids. Trimming took 3 bases from V and 10 from J, leaving 7 bases between them. Germline V gene sequence: CDR1 DFQATT, CDR2 SNEGSKA (reference sequence).

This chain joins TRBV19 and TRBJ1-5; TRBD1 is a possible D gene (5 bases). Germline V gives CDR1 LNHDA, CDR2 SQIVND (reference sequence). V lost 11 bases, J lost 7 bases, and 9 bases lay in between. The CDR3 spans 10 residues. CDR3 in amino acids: CAGGNQPQHF. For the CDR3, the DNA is TGTGCCGGGGGGAACCAGCCCCAGCATTTT.

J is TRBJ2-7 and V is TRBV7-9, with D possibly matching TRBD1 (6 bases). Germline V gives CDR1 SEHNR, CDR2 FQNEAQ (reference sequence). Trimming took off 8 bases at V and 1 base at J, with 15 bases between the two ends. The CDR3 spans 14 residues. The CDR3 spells CASSGTKISYEQYF. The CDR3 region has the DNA TGTGCCAGCTCCGGGACAAAAATTTCCTACGAGCAGTACTTC.

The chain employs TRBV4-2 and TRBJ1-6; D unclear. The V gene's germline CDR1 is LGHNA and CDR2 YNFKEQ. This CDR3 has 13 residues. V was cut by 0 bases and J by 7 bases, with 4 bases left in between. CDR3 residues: CASSQERNSPLHF. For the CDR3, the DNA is TGTGCCAGCAGCCAAGAGCGAAATTCACCCCTCCACTTT.

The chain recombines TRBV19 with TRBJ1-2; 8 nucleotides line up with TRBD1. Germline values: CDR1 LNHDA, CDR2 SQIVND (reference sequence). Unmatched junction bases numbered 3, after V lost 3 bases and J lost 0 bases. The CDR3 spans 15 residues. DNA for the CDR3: TGTGCCAGTAGTATGGGGACAGGATCTAACTATGGCTACACCTTC. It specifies CASSMGTGSNYGYTF. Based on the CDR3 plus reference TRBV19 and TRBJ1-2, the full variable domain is DGGITQSPKYLFRKEGQNVTLSCEQNLNHDAMYWYRQDPGQGLRLIYYSQIVNDFQKGDIAEGYSVSREKKESFPLTVTSAQKNPTAFYLCASSMGTGSNYGYTFGSGTRLTVV.

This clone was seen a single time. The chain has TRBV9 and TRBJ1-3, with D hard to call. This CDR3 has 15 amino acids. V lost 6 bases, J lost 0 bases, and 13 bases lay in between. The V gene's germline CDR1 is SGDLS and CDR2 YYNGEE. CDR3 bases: TGTGCCAGCACTGGCGGAGGAAGCTCTGGAAACACCATATATTTT. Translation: CASTGGGSSGNTIYF.

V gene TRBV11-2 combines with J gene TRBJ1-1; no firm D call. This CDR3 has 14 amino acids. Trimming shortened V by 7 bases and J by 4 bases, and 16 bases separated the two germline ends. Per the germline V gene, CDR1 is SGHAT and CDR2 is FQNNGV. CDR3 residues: CASTFVPAGTEAFF. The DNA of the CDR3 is TGTGCCAGCACGTTTGTACCCGCGGGCACTGAAGCTTTCTTT.

The CDR3 protein is CASSISGGLIQETQYF. CDR3 sequence (DNA): TGTGCCAGCAGCATAAGCGGGGGGCTGATACAAGAGACCCAGTACTTC. This chain uses TRBV5-4 with TRBJ2-5, with TRBD2 identical over 9 bases. This CDR3 region has 16 residues. The junction had 9 bases not matched to a gene; V was cut back by 4 bases and J by 2 bases. From germline, CDR1 is SGHNT and CDR2 YYREEE (reference sequence).

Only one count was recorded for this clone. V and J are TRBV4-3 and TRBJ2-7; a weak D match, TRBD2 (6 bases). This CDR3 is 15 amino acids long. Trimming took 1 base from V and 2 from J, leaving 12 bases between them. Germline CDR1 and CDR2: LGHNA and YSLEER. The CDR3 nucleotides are TGCGCCAGCAGCCAAGGAGAGCGGGCGGCCTACGAGCAGTACTTC. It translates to CASSQGERAAYEQYF.

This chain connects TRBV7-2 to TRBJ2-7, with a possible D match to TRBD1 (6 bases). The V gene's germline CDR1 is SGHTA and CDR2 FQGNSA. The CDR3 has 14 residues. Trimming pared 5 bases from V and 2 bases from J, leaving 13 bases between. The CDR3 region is CASSGLGQTYEQYF. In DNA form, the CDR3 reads TGTGCCAGCAGCGGACTCGGACAGACCTACGAGCAGTACTTC. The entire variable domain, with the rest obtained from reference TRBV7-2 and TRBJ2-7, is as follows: GAGVSQSPSNKVTEKGKDVELRCDPISGHTALYWYRQSLGQGLEFLIYFQGNSAPDKSGLPSDRFSAERTGGSVSTLTIQRTQQEDSAVYLCASSGLGQTYEQYFGPGTRLTVT.

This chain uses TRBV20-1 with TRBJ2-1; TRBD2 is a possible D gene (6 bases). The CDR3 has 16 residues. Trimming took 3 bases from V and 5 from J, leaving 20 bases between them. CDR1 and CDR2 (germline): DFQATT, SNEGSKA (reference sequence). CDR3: CSASPLRGGKDNEQFF. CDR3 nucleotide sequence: TGCAGTGCTAGTCCCCTTAGGGGAGGTAAAGACAATGAGCAGTTCTTC.

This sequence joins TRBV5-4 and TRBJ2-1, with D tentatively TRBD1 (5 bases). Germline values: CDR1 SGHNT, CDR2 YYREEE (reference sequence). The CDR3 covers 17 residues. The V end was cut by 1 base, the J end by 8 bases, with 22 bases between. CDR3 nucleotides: TGTGCCAGCAGCTTGTTTAGGGGTGGTGACAGATTACATGAGCAGTTCTTC. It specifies CASSLFRGGDRLHEQFF. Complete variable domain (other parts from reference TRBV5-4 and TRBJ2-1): ETGVTQSPTHLIKTRGQQVTLRCSSQSGHNTVSWYQQALGQGPQFIFQYYREEENGRGNFPPRFSGLQFPNYSSELNVNALELDDSALYLCASSLFRGGDRLHEQFFGPGTRLTVL.

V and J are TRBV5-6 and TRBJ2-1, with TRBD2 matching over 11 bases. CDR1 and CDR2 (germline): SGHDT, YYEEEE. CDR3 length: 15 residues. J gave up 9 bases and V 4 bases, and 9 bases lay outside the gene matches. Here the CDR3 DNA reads TGTGCCAGCAGCATAGGGACTAGCGGATGGGGTGAGCAGTTCTTC. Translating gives CASSIGTSGWGEQFF. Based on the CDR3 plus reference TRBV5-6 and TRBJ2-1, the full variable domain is DAGVTQSPTHLIKTRGQQVTLRCSPKSGHDTVSWYQQALGQGPQFIFQYYEEEERQRGNFPDRFSGHQFPNYSSELNVNALLLGDSALYLCASSIGTSGWGEQFFGPGTRLTVL.

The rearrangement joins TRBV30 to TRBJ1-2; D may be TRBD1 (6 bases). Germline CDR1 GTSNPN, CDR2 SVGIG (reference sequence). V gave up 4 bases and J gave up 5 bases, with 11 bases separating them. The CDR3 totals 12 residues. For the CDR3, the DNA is TGTGCCTGGACCGGACAGATTTATGGCTACACCTTC. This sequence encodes CAWTGQIYGYTF.